Below, 28 T cell receptor beta chains from the same sample are listed, as sequenced in a study of T cell repertoires in cytomegalovirus infection. TCRdb reanalysed the reads using MiXCR and keeps one entry per CDR3 protein. The sample shows 200,000 to 250,000 distinct CDR3 sequences, approximately 7% of them seen only once. Sequenced input: PBMCs. The receptors were gathered from a human donor in good health (CMV status not recorded). Some clones in this sample may be carry-over from other donors' samples.

This rearrangement joins TRBV30 to TRBJ1-1; D possibly corresponds to TRBD1 (6 bases). There are 14 residues in the CDR3. Germline CDR1 reads GTSNPN; CDR2 reads SVGIG (reference sequence). Trimming removed 4 bases at V and 3 bases at J, with 15 bases between. The CDR3 sequence is CAWNTGKRYTEAFF. As DNA, the CDR3 is TGTGCCTGGAATACAGGGAAGCGGTACACTGAAGCTTTCTTT.

This clonotype has at least ten counts. This chain connects TRBV7-2 to TRBJ1-2, with D perhaps TRBD1 (5 bases). The germline CDR1 and CDR2 sequences are SGHTA and FQGNSA. The V end was cut by 4 bases, the J end by 4 bases, with 16 bases between. There are 15 residues in the CDR3. The CDR3 DNA is TGTGCCAGCAGCTCAAACAACAGGATTACCTATGGCTACACCTTC. As protein: CASSSNNRITYGYTF.

V is TRBV29-1 and J is TRBJ1-5; D not resolved. V shed 5 bases and J shed 2 bases, with 10 bases lying between them. Germline V gene data show CDR1 as SQVTM and CDR2 as ANQGSEA. The CDR3 runs 13 residues. This CDR3 is CSVRGVGNQPQHF. DNA for the CDR3: TGCAGCGTTCGGGGTGTAGGCAATCAGCCCCAGCATTTT.

This clonotype was seen ten or more times. The rearrangement joins TRBV12-3 or TRBV12-4 to TRBJ1-3; a weak D match, TRBD1 (5 bases). Trimming stripped 5 bases from V and 0 bases from J, with 8 bases between. CDR3 length: 14 amino acids. CDR3 nucleotides: TGTGCCAGCAGTCCAGGGAGCTCTGGAAACACCATATATTTT. Residues: CASSPGSSGNTIYF.

The table lists this clonotype with many counts. V usage is TRBV2 and J usage is TRBJ1-4, with 9 bases aligning to TRBD1. The CDR3 runs 14 residues. V shed 10 bases, J shed 6 bases, and the junction held 9 bases outside the gene matches. The germline V gene encodes CDR1 SNHLY and CDR2 FYNNEI. The CDR3 loop is CATKNRGQDEKLFF. The CDR3 coding sequence is TGTGCCACCAAGAACAGGGGGCAGGATGAAAAACTGTTTTTT.

This clonotype was seen repeatedly, ten times or more. The rearrangement joins TRBV7-3 to TRBJ2-1, with D tentatively TRBD2 (6 bases). Germline CDR1 is SGHTA and CDR2 is FQGTGA. The V end lost 6 bases, the J end lost 0 bases, and 12 bases lay between the germline ends. The length of the CDR3 is 15 residues. The chain's CDR3 is CASSSGGSSYNEQFF. The DNA for the CDR3 is TGTGCCAGCAGTTCCGGGGGAAGCTCCTACAATGAGCAGTTCTTC.

This clonotype came up many times. The chain couples TRBV10-3 to TRBJ1-1; D is unresolved. V lost 2 bases, J lost 1 base, and 8 bases lay in between. The germline V gene encodes CDR1 ENHRY and CDR2 SYGVKD. This CDR3 comprises 14 residues. The CDR3 is CAISEVRANTEAFF. The CDR3 DNA follows: TGTGCCATCAGTGAGGTGAGGGCGAACACTGAAGCTTTCTTT.

This clonotype came up many times. The V gene is TRBV7-6, the J gene TRBJ2-1, with 9 bases aligning to TRBD2. Germline CDR1 and CDR2: SGHVS and FNYEAQ. There are 15 residues in the CDR3. V lost 1 base to trimming and J lost 7 bases; unmatched junction nucleotides: 5. The CDR3 region has the DNA TGTGCCAGCAGCTTAGTTGGCGGGGGGGTTAATGAGCAGTTCTTC. Protein product: CASSLVGGGVNEQFF. The entire variable domain, with the rest obtained from reference TRBV7-6 and TRBJ2-1, is as follows: GAGVSQSPRYKVTKRGQDVALRCDPISGHVSLYWYRQALGQGPEFLTYFNYEAQQDKSGLPNDRFSAERPEGSISTLTIQRTEQRDSAMYRCASSLVGGGVNEQFFGPGTRLTVL.

This clonotype was seen ten or more times. The gene calls are TRBV10-3 and TRBJ1-1; 8 nucleotides line up with TRBD1. CDR3 length equals 16 residues. Germline lookup yields CDR1 ENHRY and CDR2 SYGVKD. V gave up 2 bases and J gave up 3 bases; unmatched junction bases: 8. The DNA for the CDR3 is TGTGCCATCAGTGAGGGGACAGGCGGTGTAGACACTGAAGCTTTCTTT. It codes for CAISEGTGGVDTEAFF.

This clonotype was found many times. The chain couples TRBV5-4 to TRBJ1-6; TRBD1 might be the D (5 bases). This CDR3 comprises 16 residues. The germline CDR1 and CDR2 sequences are SGHNT and YYREEE (reference sequence). Deletions cut 0 bases from V and 7 bases from J, with 14 bases between. The CDR3 protein is CASSLGGPDKNSPLHF. CDR3 in DNA: TGTGCCAGCAGCTTGGGAGGCCCGGACAAGAATTCACCCCTCCACTTT.

This clonotype showed up many times. The chain uses TRBV7-2 and TRBJ2-3; D is unclear. CDR3 length: 14 amino acids. The ends were cut back, 0 bases at V and 2 bases at J, with 6 bases in the middle. CDR1 SGHTA and CDR2 FQGNSA come from the germline V gene. This chain's CDR3 is CASSLAGITDTQYF. CDR3 in DNA: TGTGCCAGCAGCTTAGCGGGAATCACAGATACGCAGTATTTT. The full variable domain, completed using reference TRBV7-2 and TRBJ2-3, is GAGVSQSPSNKVTEKGKDVELRCDPISGHTALYWYRQSLGQGLEFLIYFQGNSAPDKSGLPSDRFSAERTGGSVSTLTIQRTQQEDSAVYLCASSLAGITDTQYFGPGTRLTVL.

This clonotype was counted at least ten times. The rearrangement uses TRBV12-3 or TRBV12-4 and TRBJ2-7; D perhaps matches TRBD1 (6 bases). The CDR3 has 14 residues. Trimming pared 5 bases from V and 3 bases from J, leaving 14 bases between. The CDR3 sequence is CASSAGQLIYEQYF. DNA of the CDR3: TGTGCCAGCAGTGCCGGACAGCTAATCTACGAGCAGTACTTC.

There are many counts of this clonotype. V and J are TRBV6-2 or TRBV6-3 and TRBJ1-1, with D perhaps TRBD1 (5 bases). The V gene lost 0 bases and the J gene lost 0 bases, with 14 bases spanning the gap. The length of the CDR3 is 17 residues. CDR1 is MNHEY, CDR2 SVGEGT, per germline. The CDR3: CASSYSWFSGLNTEAFF. The CDR3 DNA follows: TGTGCCAGCAGTTACTCCTGGTTTTCAGGGCTGAACACTGAAGCTTTCTTT.

This clonotype has more than one count but fewer than ten. The V call is TRBV5-6, the J call TRBJ2-3, with D unresolved. V gave up 1 base and J gave up 4 bases, with 7 bases separating them. Per germline, CDR1 SGHDT and CDR2 YYEEEE. This CDR3 spans 13 amino acids. Here the CDR3 reads CASSLLDADTQYF. CDR3 DNA sequence: TGTGCCAGCAGCTTGCTCGATGCAGATACGCAGTATTTT.

The genes are TRBV12-3 or TRBV12-4 and TRBJ2-3, with D possibly matching TRBD2 (6 bases). The V end was cut by 6 bases, the J end by 0 bases, with 16 bases between. The CDR3 contains 16 residues. The DNA for the CDR3 is TGTGCCAGCAGCCCAACGGGGGTATCTAGCACAGATACGCAGTATTTT. Its protein product is CASSPTGVSSTDTQYF.

This clonotype was counted ten times or more. V and J are TRBV6-2 or TRBV6-3 and TRBJ2-5; 9 nucleotides line up with TRBD2. The CDR3 runs to 16 residues. V was clipped by 6 bases and J by 5 bases; unmatched bases: 13. Germline CDR1 is MNHEY and CDR2 is SVGEGT. The CDR3 reads CASSLGGAGGRETQYF. The CDR3 nucleotides are TGTGCCAGCAGCCTCGGAGGAGCGGGGGGAAGGGAGACCCAGTACTTC.

The rearrangement links TRBV27 to TRBJ2-7, with D perhaps matching TRBD1 (5 bases). V was trimmed by 1 base and J by 4 bases, leaving 11 bases between them. CDR3 length: 14 amino acids. Germline lookup yields CDR1 MNHEY and CDR2 SMNVEV (reference sequence). CDR3 loop: CASSLFPGFYEQYF. DNA for the CDR3: TGTGCCAGCAGTTTATTCCCAGGGTTTTACGAGCAGTACTTC.

This clonotype occurred many times. V gene TRBV5-8 combines with J gene TRBJ2-1; tentatively, D is TRBD2 (5 bases). The V end was cut by 0 bases, the J end by 8 bases, with 9 bases between. CDR3 length equals 13 residues. Looked up from germline, CDR1 is SGHTS and CDR2 is YDEGEE. The CDR3 DNA reads as TGTGCCAGCAGCTTGGACTGGCGGGATGAGCAGTTCTTC. Translated: CASSLDWRDEQFF.

The sample holds a few counts of this clonotype. V usage is TRBV29-1 and J usage is TRBJ2-7; D not certain. Germline values: CDR1 SQVTM, CDR2 ANQGSEA. V was pared by 5 bases and J by 2 bases, with 7 bases between. The CDR3 spans 11 residues. CDR3 in amino acids: CSVLVTYEQYF. CDR3 DNA sequence: TGCAGCGTTTTGGTCACCTACGAGCAGTACTTC.

This clonotype was counted many times. The chain carries TRBV7-8 and TRBJ2-1; no definite D call. V was pared by 1 base and J by 2 bases, with 9 bases between. The CDR3 covers 15 residues. Germline V gene data show CDR1 as SGHVS and CDR2 as FQNEAQ. The CDR3 nucleotides read TGTGCCAGCAGCTTAGGGGTGGCAACCTACAATGAGCAGTTCTTC. This encodes CASSLGVATYNEQFF.

This clonotype was detected ten times or more. The chain carries TRBV10-3 and TRBJ1-2; no definite D call. This CDR3 contains 12 residues. Between the trimmed V and J ends, which lost 3 bases and 4 bases, there was a span of 6 bases. In germline, CDR1 is ENHRY, CDR2 SYGVKD. This chain's CDR3 is CAISEEGYGYTF. CDR3 coding DNA: TGTGCCATCAGTGAAGAGGGCTATGGCTACACCTTC.

The table lists this clonotype with many counts. The rearrangement uses TRBV4-2 and TRBJ2-7, with 8 bases fitting TRBD1. This CDR3 spans 16 amino acids. The V gene end was trimmed by 2 bases and the J gene end by 2 bases; junction bases not matched to a gene: 8. Germline assignment: CDR1 LGHNA and CDR2 YNFKEQ. The CDR3 DNA reads TGTGCCAGCAGCCAACATTCCGGGACAGGAGCCTACGAGCAGTACTTC. Amino acid sequence: CASSQHSGTGAYEQYF.

Comment on this clonotype: Just one base apart from a much larger clone, this may be a read error. The V gene is TRBV9, the J gene TRBJ1-1; perhaps TRBD1 as D (5 bases). This CDR3 is 15 amino acids long. Germline CDR1 is SGDLS and CDR2 is YYNGEE. The chain's CDR3 is CASSGMREGNTKAFF. CDR3 nucleotides: TGTGCCAGCAGCGGGATGAGGGAGGGGAACACTAAAGCTTTCTTT.

This clonotype was picked up many times. The chain employs TRBV4-3 and TRBJ2-3; D is uncertain. This CDR3 is 12 amino acids long. Germline lookup yields CDR1 LGHNA and CDR2 YSLEER. The germline V and J ends were trimmed by 0 bases and 6 bases, with 4 bases remaining between them. The CDR3 protein is CASSQDWDTQYF. The CDR3 DNA follows: TGCGCCAGCAGCCAAGATTGGGATACGCAGTATTTT.

This clonotype has at least ten counts. V and J are TRBV24-1 and TRBJ1-2; 7 nucleotides agree with TRBD1. V lost 7 bases and J lost 8; bases outside the gene matches: 9. CDR3 length: 13 amino acids. Germline V CDR1 and CDR2: KGHDR, SFDVKD. CDR3 protein: CATSLTGAQGYTF. The CDR3 nucleotides read TGTGCCACCAGCCTAACAGGGGCTCAGGGCTACACCTTC.

This clonotype was seen ten or more times. This rearrangement joins TRBV5-5 to TRBJ1-5, with D maybe TRBD1 (6 bases). The CDR3 has 14 residues. CDR1 is SGHKS, CDR2 YYEKEE, per germline (reference sequence). Trimming left V 0 bases short and J 7 bases short, with 11 bases between. The CDR3 loop reads CASSLESGEQPQHF. In DNA, the CDR3 is TGTGCCAGCAGCTTGGAGTCAGGGGAACAGCCCCAGCATTTT.

This clonotype showed up many times. This sequence joins TRBV7-9 and TRBJ1-6; perhaps TRBD1 as D (6 bases). Germline lookup yields CDR1 SEHNR and CDR2 FQNEAQ (reference sequence). Trimming left V 6 bases short and J 7 bases short, with 16 bases between. This CDR3 has 15 amino acids. The CDR3 nucleotides read TGTGCCAGCAGTTCGGACAGCGGGATGAATTCACCCCTCCACTTT. It is translated as CASSSDSGMNSPLHF.

This clonotype was recorded many times. V and J are TRBV7-3 and TRBJ2-1; TRBD2 agrees at 10 bases. V was clipped by 0 bases and J by 5 bases; unmatched bases: 4. The CDR3 is 16 residues long. The germline V gene encodes CDR1 SGHTA and CDR2 FQGTGA. In DNA, the CDR3 is TGTGCCAGCAGCTTAACTAGCGGGGGGCCCGACAATGAGCAGTTCTTC. Its protein product is CASSLTSGGPDNEQFF.